Given below is one T cell receptor (beta chain) in context. Random hexamers were used to reverse transcribe an amount of about 0.45 to 1 ug RNA. Amplification of TCR beta CDR3 across 54 Vbeta and 13 Jbeta was performed with immunoSEQ multiplex PCR. MiXCR, run by TCRdb on the immunoSEQ multiplex PCR reads, gives a single entry per CDR3 protein. The profile shows about 210,000 distinct CDR3 sequences, approximately 95% of them singletons. The data were obtained in a study of CD8 T cells in Susac syndrome. The V gene lost 5 bases and the J gene lost 9 bases, with 17 bases spanning the gap. Germline loops: CDR1 SGHTA, CDR2 FQGTGA. This CDR3 is 14 amino acids long. Sequencing of TCR beta was carried out in blood CD8+ and CD4+ T cells. Isolation of CD8+ and CD4+ T cells was performed negatively, whereas enrichment of TEMRA cells was done by FACS.

Sequencing was done on a sample of CD4+ T cells from PBMCs. The chain uses TRBV7-3 and TRBJ2-1; D is undetermined. This TCR was recovered from a human donor with multiple sclerosis. The CDR3 coding sequence is TGTGCCAGCAGCCCCTCTCATAGGGCCTTTGAGCAGTTCTTC. Translating it yields CASSPSHRAFEQFF.